The T cell receptor beta chain described here comes from a study of T-cell memory formation after mild COVID-19. Across the study: TCR clusters were largely donor specific.

Germline V gives CDR1 LGHDT, CDR2 YNNKEL (reference sequence). The CDR3 contains 13 residues. The ends were cut back, 3 bases at V and 5 bases at J, with 8 bases in the middle. Researchers used 5'RACE with constant-segment primers to make TCR alpha and TCR beta cDNA libraries that carry sample barcodes and UMIs. MiXCR, run by TCRdb on the 5' RACE reads, gives a single entry per CDR3 protein. The sample shows almost 550,000 distinct CDR3 sequences, around 21% of them seen only once. Whole-study findings and limits: In second-wave clones peaking day 37, SARS-CoV-2 specificity remained unconfirmed.

Of note for this clonotype: Its antigen remains unidentified.

This chain uses TRBV3-1 with TRBJ2-1, with D hard to call. The source is an adult woman who had mild COVID-19 (a few samples of this study predate the infection). Cell type and time point are not known. The sequencing sample was made of PBMCs or a T cell subset sorted from them (not recorded which). CDR3 in DNA: TGTGCCAGCAGCCAGGACCTCAACAATGAGCAGTTCTTC. Translating gives CASSQDLNNEQFF.